These T cell receptor beta chains were read from a single sample in a study of OX40 agonist ivuxolimab in advanced cancers. Profiling relied on immunoSEQ multiplex PCR, and the TCRdb table lists in-frame clones only, not all of them. The sample includes approximately 59,000 clones, about 81% seen only once; the top ten take 0.7% to 0.8%. Material: CD4+ or CD8+ T cells sorted from blood, obtained in a trial of the OX40 agonist ivuxolimab. All receptors come from an adult with an advanced solid tumor such as melanoma, head and neck, liver or kidney cancer. The CDR3 runs from the conserved cysteine through the conserved F or W. D genes are given only for firm matches.

>TRBJ2-3|18|-|TRBV11-2
CASSIPRGSFSSTDTQYF
>TRBJ2-6|15|TRBD1|TRBV5-4
CASSPDRAGANVLTF
>TRBJ1-1|21|TRBD1|TRBV9
CASSVVPSSPGQGAMNTEAFF
>TRBJ2-3|12|-|TRBV6-5
CASSVWGDTQYF
>TRBJ2-7|15|TRBD2|TRBV6-1
CASSEPPGLAREQYF
>TRBJ1-5|14|-|TRBV6-1
CASTGAVSNQPQHF
>TRBJ1-4|17|-|TRBV7-8
CASSLYPRDVANEKLFF
>TRBJ2-5|13|-|TRBV19
CASRAQEGETQYF
>TRBJ1-6|17|TRBD1|TRBV27
CASSFPPGTGVVTPLHF
>TRBJ2-3|16|-|TRBV21-1
CASSMEQRGDSDTQYF
>TRBJ2-5|13|TRBD1|TRBV10-2
CASRGQARETQYF
>TRBJ1-2|14|-|TRBV11-2
CASSGEGPLIGYTF
>TRBJ2-7|13|-|TRBV7-9
CASSLGSPSEQYF
>TRBJ2-2|13|-|TRBV2
CASIRMRDGELFF
>TRBJ1-6|15|-|TRBV5-1
CASSLYDAGNSPLHF
>TRBJ1-1|16|TRBD1|TRBV7-9
CASSLGGTGFYTEAFF
>TRBJ2-7|13|-|TRBV10-2
CASSAGSIYEQYF
>TRBJ1-6|15|-|TRBV5-5
CASSLAMVTNSPLHF
>TRBJ2-2|16|-|TRBV7-6
CASSLVAKGNTGELFF
>TRBJ2-5|14|-|TRBV27
CASSDGGYQETQYF
>TRBJ1-1|13|-|TRBV5-1
CASRTPQNTEAFF
>TRBJ2-3|10|-|TRBV28
CASSENTQYF
>TRBJ1-3|15|-|TRBV6-5
CASSYGSAGVDTIYF
>TRBJ2-5|15|TRBD1|TRBV11-2
CASSLGGTVFETQYF
>TRBJ1-6|13|-|TRBV5-5
CASVRRDDSPLHF
>TRBJ2-5|14|-|TRBV18
CASSPRKGEETQYF
>TRBJ2-7|14|-|TRBV7-9
CASRPGPPTRVQYF
>TRBJ2-7|14|TRBD1|TRBV29-1
CSVEVTGGSYEQYF
>TRBJ1-6|14|TRBD1|TRBV6-1
CASSPGQNNSPLHF
>TRBJ1-2|13|-|TRBV6-5
CASSSGFNYGYTF
>TRBJ1-1|13|-|TRBV7-7
CASSLDRNTEAFF
>TRBJ1-1|14|-|TRBV7-8
CASSLGPTNTEAFF
>TRBJ2-2|15|-|TRBV19
CASSIGTGATGELFF
>TRBJ2-7|15|TRBD2|TRBV6-5
CASSSPRTSGYEQYF
>TRBJ1-4|13|-|TRBV5-8
CASSLLGNEKLFF
>TRBJ2-3|13|-|TRBV6-6
CATSYTTGSTQYF
>TRBJ1-2|13|TRBD1|TRBV5-4
CASSFQGARGYTF
>TRBJ1-5|15|-|TRBV19
CASSIARGDNQPQHF
>TRBJ2-7|13|TRBD1|TRBV5-1
CASSSTGVYEQYF
>TRBJ1-5|18|TRBD1|TRBV7-8
CASSSRDRGGYSNQPQHF
>TRBJ1-1|14|TRBD1|TRBV14
CASSLASGQGTAFF
>TRBJ2-1|11|-|TRBV11-3
CASGASNEQFF
>TRBJ1-2|14|TRBD1|TRBV6-7
CASSSRGKDYGYTF
>TRBJ1-2|14|-|TRBV5-1
CASSLVEGTYGYTF